Described below is a single T cell receptor beta chain sequence and its context. Its antigen is as yet unknown. Sequenced by immunoSEQ multiplex PCR; TCRdb stores in-frame clones only, minus some. The data show around 70,000 clones, with roughly 90% seen just once and 2.2% held by the top ten. These data originate in a study of lymphopenia after photon versus proton radiotherapy. Study results and limitations: Under photons, naive T cells and diversity fell while effector/memory populations rose. Post-nadir TCR diversity decline inversely tracked overall survival among those who died. After the lymphocyte nadir, photon-treated repertoires showed oligoclonal expansion, especially of CD8+ Temra cells.

The ends were cut back, 2 bases at V and 0 bases at J, with 7 bases in the middle. There are 13 residues in the CDR3. CDR1 SQVTM and CDR2 ANQGSEA come from the germline V gene. The rearrangement links TRBV29-1 to TRBJ2-5; D not certain. The TCR was taken from a woman between 40 and 50 years old with cholangiocarcinoma. Sequenced material: peripheral blood, taken from a patient treated with photon-based radiotherapy. CDR3 loop: CSVEYGNQETQYF. CDR3 bases: TGCAGCGTTGAATACGGCAACCAAGAGACCCAGTACTTC.